This is a list of T cell receptor beta chains from one sample in a study of tumor-infiltrating lymphocytes in oesophageal squamous cell carcinoma. TCRdb called the PCR reads again in MiXCR, with one record for every CDR3 protein. The repertoire holds 10,000 to 15,000 distinct CDR3 sequences, with over 50% as singletons. The sequencing input was esophageal tumor tissue. The origin of the receptors is a female donor with esophageal squamous cell carcinoma. The CDR3 runs from the conserved cysteine through the conserved F or W. Each record gives: clone size, J gene, V gene, D gene, CDR3 protein, CDR3 DNA. The D gene is left open where the match is weak. Rows may omit the clone size; those that give it use once, few, many or a size class.

-,TRBJ2-7,TRBV7-2,-,CASSLRREYEQYF,TGTGCCAGCAGCTTACGGAGGGAATACGAGCAGTACTTC
-,TRBJ2-5,TRBV7-6,-,CASSLQGKTPRETQYF,TGTGCCAGCAGCTTACAGGGAAAAACCCCCCGAGAGACCCAGTACTTC
-,TRBJ2-7,TRBV7-8,TRBD2,CASEQGLAGAYEQYF,TGTGCCAGCGAACAGGGACTAGCGGGAGCCTACGAGCAGTACTTC
-,TRBJ2-3,TRBV6-6,TRBD2,CASSYHQLAGFTDTQYF,TGTGCCAGCAGTTACCACCAACTAGCGGGTTTCACAGATACGCAGTATTTT
-,TRBJ1-2,TRBV7-9,TRBD1,CASSFQGGYGYTF,TGTGCCAGCAGCTTCCAGGGGGGATATGGCTACACCTTC
-,TRBJ2-6,TRBV5-1,-,CASSSQGSGANVLTF,TGCGCCAGCAGCTCGCAGGGTTCCGGGGCCAACGTCCTGACTTTC
-,TRBJ2-7,TRBV7-6,-,CASSLLGESYEQYF,TGTGCCAGCAGCTTACTGGGGGAGTCCTACGAGCAGTACTTC
large,TRBJ2-5,TRBV7-3,TRBD1,CASSLTGDGETQYF,TGTGCCAGCAGCCTGACAGGGGACGGGGAGACCCAGTACTTC
-,TRBJ2-5,TRBV24-1,TRBD2,CTTSALAGRGETQYF,TGTACCACCAGTGCACTAGCGGGGAGGGGAGAGACCCAGTACTTC
-,TRBJ2-7,TRBV6-1,-,CASSRDNGQGEQYF,TGTGCCAGCAGCAGGGACAATGGGCAGGGTGAGCAGTACTTC
-,TRBJ1-5,TRBV6-1,-,CASSESTDSNQPQHF,TGTGCCAGCAGTGAATCAACAGATAGCAATCAGCCCCAGCATTTT
few,TRBJ2-6,TRBV7-3,-,CASSLAGAVGANVLTF,TGTGCCAGCAGCTTAGCCGGTGCGGTCGGGGCCAACGTCCTGACTTTC
large,TRBJ2-5,TRBV7-8,-,CASSFTETQYF,TGTGCCAGCAGCTTTACAGAGACCCAGTACTTC
many,TRBJ2-5,TRBV3-1,TRBD2,CASSPPSGGTQETQYF,TGTGCCAGCAGTCCTCCTAGCGGGGGGACACAAGAGACCCAGTACTTC
-,TRBJ2-7,TRBV11-1,-,CASSSTEGYEQYF,TGTGCCAGCAGCTCAACGGAGGGCTACGAGCAGTACTTC
-,TRBJ2-1,TRBV24-1,-,CATSDLTWYNEQFF,TGTGCCACCAGTGATTTAACTTGGTACAATGAGCAGTTCTTC
-,TRBJ2-7,TRBV7-6,TRBD2,CASSTSGVYNEQYF,TGTGCCAGCTCCACTAGCGGGGTTTACAATGAGCAGTACTTC
once,TRBJ2-7,TRBV7-2,TRBD2,CASKIAGPYEQYF,TGTGCCAGCAAAATAGCGGGGCCCTACGAGCAGTACTTC
large,TRBJ2-1,TRBV7-3,-,CASSLGNEQFF,TGTGCCAGCAGTCTCGGCAATGAGCAGTTCTTC
-,TRBJ2-3,TRBV5-6,-,CASSFSEGKGKFF,TGTGCCAGCAGCTTTTCGGAGGGGAAGGGGAAGTTCTTC
-,TRBJ2-5,TRBV7-2,TRBD2,CASSFPPAGAQETQYF,TGTGCCAGCAGCTTCCCGCCAGCGGGAGCTCAAGAGACCCAGTACTTC
-,TRBJ2-7,TRBV6-1,-,CASSEVPPGTYEQYF,TGTGCCAGCAGTGAGGTCCCCCCAGGGACCTACGAGCAGTACTTC
-,TRBJ1-3,TRBV15,-,CATSRGGPGNTIYF,TGTGCCACCAGCAGAGGAGGGCCTGGAAACACCATATATTTT
once,TRBJ2-5,TRBV28,-,CASGTWEETQYF,TGTGCCAGCGGGACTTGGGAAGAGACCCAGTACTTC
-,TRBJ2-7,TRBV11-2,-,CASSSQFYEQYF,TGTGCCAGCAGCTCCCAGTTCTACGAGCAGTACTTC
-,TRBJ2-4,TRBV6-1,-,CASSSSSGNTGELYF,TGTGCCAGCAGTTCGAGTAGCGGAAACACCGGGGAGCTGTACTTC
few,TRBJ2-5,TRBV7-3,TRBD2,CASSQAGLAIRFSLVVSPHRREFF,TGTGCCAGCAGCCAAGCGGGACTAGCGATTCGCTTCTCGTTGGTGGTAAGTCCCCACCGGCGGGAGTTCTTC
-,TRBJ2-7,TRBV7-3,-,CASSLPGRQQYF,TGTGCCAGCAGCCTCCCCGGACGGCAGCAGTACTTC
-,TRBJ2-7,TRBV4-3,TRBD1,CASSQALQGYSEQYF,TGCGCCAGCAGCCAAGCTCTACAGGGGTATTCCGAGCAGTACTTC
-,TRBJ2-5,TRBV18,-,CASSPVGSVETQYF,TGTGCCAGCTCACCAGTTGGGTCGGTCGAGACCCAGTACTTC
-,TRBJ2-3,TRBV12-3/TRBV12-4,TRBD2,CAGGVGDTQYF,TGTGCCGGGGGGGTTGGAGATACGCAGTATTTT
once,TRBJ2-5,TRBV5-6,TRBD2,CASSLGTSGDQETQYF,TGTGCCAGCAGCTTGGGGACTAGCGGGGACCAAGAGACCCAGTACTTC
few,TRBJ2-5,TRBV28,-,CASSLGTFQETQYF,TGTGCCAGCAGTCTTGGGACATTCCAAGAGACCCAGTACTTC
-,TRBJ1-1,TRBV5-1,-,CASSPNPLTPNTEAFF,TGCGCCAGCAGCCCCAACCCATTGACTCCAAACACTGAAGCTTTCTTT
-,TRBJ2-2,TRBV7-3,-,CASRQTANTGELFF,TGTGCCAGCAGACAAACAGCGAACACCGGGGAGCTGTTTTTT
-,TRBJ2-1,TRBV7-4,-,CASSLPGPRTGGEQFF,TGTGCCAGCAGTTTACCGGGACCACGAACGGGTGGTGAGCAGTTCTTC
many,TRBJ2-3,TRBV20-1,TRBD2,CSAPTSGITDTQYF,TGCAGTGCCCCTACTAGCGGGATAACAGATACGCAGTATTTT
-,TRBJ2-3,TRBV7-8,TRBD2,CASGLAAGTDTQYF,TGTGCCAGCGGACTAGCGGCGGGCACAGATACGCAGTATTTT
few,TRBJ2-1,TRBV7-6,TRBD1,CASSLVSGQGPYNEQFF,TGTGCCAGCAGCTTAGTTTCGGGACAGGGACCCTACAATGAGCAGTTCTTC
-,TRBJ2-1,TRBV5-4,TRBD2,CASSSEGTSGRSSYNEQFF,TGTGCCAGCAGCTCCGAAGGGACTAGCGGGAGGTCCTCCTACAATGAGCAGTTCTTC
-,TRBJ2-7,TRBV7-9,TRBD1,CASSLPGGQSQPFNSPLHF,TGTGCCAGCAGCTTACCAGGGGGACAGAGTCAACCATTCAATTCACCCCTCCACTTC